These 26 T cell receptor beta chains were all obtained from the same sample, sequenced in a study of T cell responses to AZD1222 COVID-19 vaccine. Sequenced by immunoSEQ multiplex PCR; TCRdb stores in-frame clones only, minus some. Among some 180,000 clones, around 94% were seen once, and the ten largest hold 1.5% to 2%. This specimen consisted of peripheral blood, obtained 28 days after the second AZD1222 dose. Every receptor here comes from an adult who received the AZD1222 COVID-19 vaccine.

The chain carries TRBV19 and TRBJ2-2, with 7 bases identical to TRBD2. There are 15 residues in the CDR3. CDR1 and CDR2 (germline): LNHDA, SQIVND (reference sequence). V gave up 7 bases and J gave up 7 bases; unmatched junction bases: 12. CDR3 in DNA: TGTGCCAGTAAGCGACGGGAGGTCGTAGGCGGGGAGCTGTTTTTT. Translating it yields CASKRREVVGGELFF.

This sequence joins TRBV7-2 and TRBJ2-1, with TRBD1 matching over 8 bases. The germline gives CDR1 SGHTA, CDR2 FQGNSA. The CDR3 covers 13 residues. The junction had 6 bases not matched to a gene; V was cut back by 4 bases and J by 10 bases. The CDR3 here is CASSYDRGGEQFF. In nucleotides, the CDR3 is TGTGCCAGCAGCTACGACAGGGGAGGCGAGCAGTTCTTC.

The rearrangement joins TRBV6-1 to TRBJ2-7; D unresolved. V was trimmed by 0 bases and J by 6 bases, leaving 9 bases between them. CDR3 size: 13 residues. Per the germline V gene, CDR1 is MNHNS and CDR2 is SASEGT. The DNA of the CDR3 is TGTGCCAGCAGTGAAGCGCGGCCTTCCGAGCAGTACTTC. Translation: CASSEARPSEQYF.

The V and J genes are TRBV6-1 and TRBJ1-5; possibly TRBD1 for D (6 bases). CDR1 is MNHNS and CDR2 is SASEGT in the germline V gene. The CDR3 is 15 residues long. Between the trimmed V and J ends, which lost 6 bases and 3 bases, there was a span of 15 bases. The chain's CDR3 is CASSRQATSNQPQHF. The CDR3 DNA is TGTGCCAGCAGCCGACAGGCCACCTCCAATCAGCCCCAGCATTTT.

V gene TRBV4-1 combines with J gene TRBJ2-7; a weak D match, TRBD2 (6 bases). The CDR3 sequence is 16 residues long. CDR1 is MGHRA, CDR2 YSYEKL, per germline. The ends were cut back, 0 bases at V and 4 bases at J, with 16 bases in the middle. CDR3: CASSQDSLRREYEQYF. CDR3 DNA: TGCGCCAGCAGCCAAGACTCACTAAGGCGGGAATACGAGCAGTACTTC.

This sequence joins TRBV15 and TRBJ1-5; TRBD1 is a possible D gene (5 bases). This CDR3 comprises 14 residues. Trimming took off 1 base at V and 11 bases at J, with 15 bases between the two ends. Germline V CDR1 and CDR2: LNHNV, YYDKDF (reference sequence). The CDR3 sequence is CATSRVRTTVAQHF. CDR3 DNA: TGTGCCACCAGCAGAGTAAGGACAACAGTGGCCCAGCATTTT.

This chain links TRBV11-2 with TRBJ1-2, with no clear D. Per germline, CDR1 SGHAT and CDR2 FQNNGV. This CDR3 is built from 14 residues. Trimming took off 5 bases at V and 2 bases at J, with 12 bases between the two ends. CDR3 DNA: TGTGCCAGCAGCGCAGGACCTACGAACTATGGCTACACCTTC. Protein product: CASSAGPTNYGYTF.

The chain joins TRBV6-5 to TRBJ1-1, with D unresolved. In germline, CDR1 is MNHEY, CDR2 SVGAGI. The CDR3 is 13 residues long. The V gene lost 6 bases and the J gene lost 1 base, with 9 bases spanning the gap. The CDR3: CASRGGANTEAFF. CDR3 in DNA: TGTGCCAGCAGAGGAGGTGCGAACACTGAAGCTTTCTTT.

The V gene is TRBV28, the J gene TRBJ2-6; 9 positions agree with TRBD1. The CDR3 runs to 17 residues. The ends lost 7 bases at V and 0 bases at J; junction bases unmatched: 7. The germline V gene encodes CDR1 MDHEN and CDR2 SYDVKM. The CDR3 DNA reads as TGTGCCAGCAATCGCCGGGACAGGGACTCTGGGGCCAACGTCCTGACTTTC. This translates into CASNRRDRDSGANVLTF.

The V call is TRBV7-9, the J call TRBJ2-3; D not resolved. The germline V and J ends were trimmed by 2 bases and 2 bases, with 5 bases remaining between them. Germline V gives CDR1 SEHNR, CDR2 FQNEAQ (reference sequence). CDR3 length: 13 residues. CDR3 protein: CASSLLNTDTQYF. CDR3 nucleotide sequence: TGTGCCAGCAGCTTACTAAACACAGATACGCAGTATTTT.

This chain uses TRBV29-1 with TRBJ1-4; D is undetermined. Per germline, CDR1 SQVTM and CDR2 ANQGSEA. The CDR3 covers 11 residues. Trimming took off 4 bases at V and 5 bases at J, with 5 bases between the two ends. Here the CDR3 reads CSVVQNEKLFF. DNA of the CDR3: TGCAGCGTTGTACAGAATGAAAAACTGTTTTTT.

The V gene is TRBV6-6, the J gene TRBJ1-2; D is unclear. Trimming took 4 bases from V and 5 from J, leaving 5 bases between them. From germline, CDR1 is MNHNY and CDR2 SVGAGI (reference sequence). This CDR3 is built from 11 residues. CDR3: CASSSRYGYTF. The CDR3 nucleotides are TGTGCCAGCAGTTCTAGATATGGCTACACCTTC.

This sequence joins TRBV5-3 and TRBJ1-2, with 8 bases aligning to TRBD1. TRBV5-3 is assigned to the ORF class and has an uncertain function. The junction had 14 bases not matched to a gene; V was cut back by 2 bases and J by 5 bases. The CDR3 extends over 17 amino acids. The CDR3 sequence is CARSLGWQGAKWYGYTF. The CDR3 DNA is TGTGCCAGAAGCTTAGGCTGGCAGGGGGCAAAGTGGTATGGCTACACCTTC.

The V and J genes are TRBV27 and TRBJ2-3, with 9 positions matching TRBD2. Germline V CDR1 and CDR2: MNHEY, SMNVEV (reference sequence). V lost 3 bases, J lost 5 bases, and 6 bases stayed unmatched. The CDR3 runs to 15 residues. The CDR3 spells CASSFGAGGRDTQYF. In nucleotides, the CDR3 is TGTGCCAGCAGTTTTGGAGCGGGGGGCCGAGATACGCAGTATTTT.

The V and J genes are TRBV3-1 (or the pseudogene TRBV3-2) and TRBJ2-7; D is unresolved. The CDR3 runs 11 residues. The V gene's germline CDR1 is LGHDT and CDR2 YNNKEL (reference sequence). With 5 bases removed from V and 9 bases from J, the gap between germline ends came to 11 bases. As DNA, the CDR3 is TGTGCCAGCAGCTGGAACCGGGTGCAGTACTTC. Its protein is CASSWNRVQYF.

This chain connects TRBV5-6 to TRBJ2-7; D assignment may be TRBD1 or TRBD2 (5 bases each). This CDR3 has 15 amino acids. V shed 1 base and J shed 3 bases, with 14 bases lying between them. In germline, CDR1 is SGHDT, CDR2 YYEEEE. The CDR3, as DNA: TGTGCCAGCAGCTTGATGGGCAGGGAGAGCTACGAGCAGTACTTC. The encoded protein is CASSLMGRESYEQYF.

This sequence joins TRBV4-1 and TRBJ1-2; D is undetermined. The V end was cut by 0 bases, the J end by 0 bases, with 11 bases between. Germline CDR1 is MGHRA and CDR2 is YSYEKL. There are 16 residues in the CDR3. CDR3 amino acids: CASSQDPSLANYGYTF. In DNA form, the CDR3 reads TGCGCCAGCAGCCAAGATCCCAGTTTAGCTAACTATGGCTACACCTTC.

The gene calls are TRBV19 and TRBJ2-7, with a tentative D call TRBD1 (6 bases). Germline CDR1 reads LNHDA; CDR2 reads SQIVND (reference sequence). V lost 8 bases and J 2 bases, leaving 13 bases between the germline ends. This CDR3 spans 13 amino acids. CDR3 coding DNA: TGTGCCAGTTCGGCAGGGGTTACCTACGAGCAGTACTTC. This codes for CASSAGVTYEQYF.

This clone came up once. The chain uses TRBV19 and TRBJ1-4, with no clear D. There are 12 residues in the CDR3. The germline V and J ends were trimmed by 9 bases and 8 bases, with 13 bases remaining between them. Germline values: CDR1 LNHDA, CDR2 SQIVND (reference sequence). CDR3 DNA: TGTGCCAGCCTGGCACACTCAGAAAAACTGTTTTTT. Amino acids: CASLAHSEKLFF. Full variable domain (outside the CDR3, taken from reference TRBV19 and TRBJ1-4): DGGITQSPKYLFRKEGQNVTLSCEQNLNHDAMYWYRQDPGQGLRLIYYSQIVNDFQKGDIAEGYSVSREKKESFPLTVTSAQKNPTAFYLCASLAHSEKLFFGSGTQLSVL.

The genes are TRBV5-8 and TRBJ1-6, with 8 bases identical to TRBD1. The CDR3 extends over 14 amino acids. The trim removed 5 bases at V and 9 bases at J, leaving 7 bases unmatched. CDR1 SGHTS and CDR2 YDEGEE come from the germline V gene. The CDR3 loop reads CASRQTGGGSPLHF. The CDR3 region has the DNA TGTGCCAGCAGGCAAACAGGGGGAGGTTCACCCCTCCACTTT.

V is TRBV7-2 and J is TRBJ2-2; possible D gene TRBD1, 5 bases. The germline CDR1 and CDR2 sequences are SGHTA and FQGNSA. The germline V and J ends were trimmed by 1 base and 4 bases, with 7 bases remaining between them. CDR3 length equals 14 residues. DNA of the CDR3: TGTGCCAGCAGCTTAGTTCAGGGCACCGGGGAGCTGTTTTTT. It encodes CASSLVQGTGELFF.

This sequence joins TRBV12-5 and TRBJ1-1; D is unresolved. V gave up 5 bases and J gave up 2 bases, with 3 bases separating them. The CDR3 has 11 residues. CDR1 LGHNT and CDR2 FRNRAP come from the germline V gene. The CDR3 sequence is CASGHNTEAFF. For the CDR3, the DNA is TGTGCTAGTGGTCATAACACTGAAGCTTTCTTT.

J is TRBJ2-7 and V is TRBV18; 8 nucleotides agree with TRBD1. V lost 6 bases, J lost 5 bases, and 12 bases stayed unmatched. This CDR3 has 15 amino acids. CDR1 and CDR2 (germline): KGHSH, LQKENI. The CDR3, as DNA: TGTGCCAGCTCCGAGAACCAGAGGACAGGGAACGAGCAGTACTTC. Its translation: CASSENQRTGNEQYF.

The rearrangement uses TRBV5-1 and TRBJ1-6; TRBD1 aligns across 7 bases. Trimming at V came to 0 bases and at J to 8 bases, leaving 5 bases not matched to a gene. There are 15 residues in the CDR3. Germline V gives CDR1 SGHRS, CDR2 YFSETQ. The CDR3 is CASSLDGGGHSPLHF. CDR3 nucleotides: TGCGCCAGCAGCTTGGATGGAGGGGGCCATTCACCCCTCCACTTT. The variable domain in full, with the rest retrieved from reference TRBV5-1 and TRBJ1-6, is KAGVTQTPRYLIKTRGQQVTLSCSPISGHRSVSWYQQTPGQGLQFLFEYFSETQRNKGNFPGRFSGRQFSNSRSEMNVSTLELGDSALYLCASSLDGGGHSPLHFGNGTRLTVT.

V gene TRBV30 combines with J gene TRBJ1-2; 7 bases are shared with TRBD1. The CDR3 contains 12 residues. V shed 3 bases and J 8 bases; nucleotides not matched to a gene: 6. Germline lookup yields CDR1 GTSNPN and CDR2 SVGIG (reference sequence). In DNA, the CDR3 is TGTGCCTGGAGCAGGGGGTCTTGGGGCTACACCTTC. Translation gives CAWSRGSWGYTF.

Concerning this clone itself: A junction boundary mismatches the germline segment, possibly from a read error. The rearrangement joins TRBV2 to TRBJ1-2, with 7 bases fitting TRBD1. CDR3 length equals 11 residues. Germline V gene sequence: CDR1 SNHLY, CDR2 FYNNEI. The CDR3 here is CASSGDSRYNF. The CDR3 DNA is TGTGCCAGCAGCGGGGACAGTAGGTACAATTTC.